This T cell receptor (beta chain) was documented in a study of cytomegalovirus exposure and HLA in healthy donors (dated by TCRdb to 2017 to 2019). As for the study more broadly: An earlier analysis of roughly 610 of the donors reported roughly 300 Gb of sequence data and some 110 million unique TCR beta sequences obtained from 180 million or so T cells. An early release that covered some 640 HLA-typed donors contained approximately 300 gigabases of sequencing data and 65 million to 100 million unique TCR sequences. Rather than drawing on any new phenotypic data, the later analysis identified candidate immune exposures from TCR beta sequences and the way those sequences occurred across donors. Donor age, sex, ethnicity and CMV serostatus were compiled alongside the repertoire data. Using immunosequencing, the study profiled T cell repertoires from 550 to 750 subjects and related those repertoires to cytomegalovirus serostatus. The number of typed donors differed by locus: roughly 620-630 for A, B, C, DRB1 and DQB1; approximately 530 for DQA1; around 580 for DPA1; and roughly 450 for DPB1. Roughly 5 DR-DQ haplotypes were handled as single units for association and clustering, since linkage in the cohort was strong. In addition to the first cohort of approximately 670 subjects, a separate validation cohort of under 150 different subjects was used. In a later analysis, previously published TCR beta repertoires from about 640 donors were re-analyzed and high-resolution HLA genotyping was added so that TCR occurrence patterns could be studied. On average, approximately 250,000 unique TCR beta nucleotide sequences were sequenced per donor among a few hundred genotyped donors of the cohort, with roughly 18% of those sequences being non-productive. Both class I and class II loci were covered by HLA typing, at four-digit resolution. An earlier analysis of roughly 600 of the donors used high-throughput TCR beta sequencing to judge whether each TCR beta V gene segment behaved as functional or pseudogenic. To predict cytomegalovirus infection status, the study combined high-throughput TCR immunosequencing, statistical association of individual TCRs with disease status, and machine learning. In a later genetic analysis, genome-wide SNP genotypes for about three fifths of the 666 donors were used, and that subset was treated as a discovery cohort. The study aimed to test whether cataloging public T cell receptors could reveal signatures of past pathogen exposure. Of the 350 to 450 genotyped donors, over 70% fell in the genetic ancestry cluster associated with self-reported Caucasian donors. Every discovery cohort repertoire had been produced on one sequencing platform.

Broad study findings and their caveats: When HLA alleles, especially DR and DQ, strongly co-occurred, TCR associations were difficult to assign to individual alleles. The authors suggested that the approach could potentially be extended to other disease states and immunological phenotypes. Because HLA typing was missing for some donors at each locus, association tests included only the typed subset. In a later analysis, most CMV-associated TCR beta chains were found to appear HLA-restricted, with HLA associations seemingly driven largely by CMV exposure. In a later genetic analysis, a missense DCLRE1C variant was associated with V-gene and J-gene trimming of TCR beta chains, and the association was replicated in an independent cohort. The 87-base-pair reads could not distinguish some IMGT-functional V segments, including TRBV6-2 and TRBV6-3, so those segments were excluded. In a later analysis, about 16,000 TCR beta sequences were associated with specific HLA alleles at a false discovery rate of 0.05. Across donors, most TCR sequences were observed very rarely, whereas some public TCRs were present in many individuals. Compared with equally common non-associated chains, HLA-associated TCR beta chains in a later analysis were more clonally expanded and had lower generation probabilities. The classifier was reported to diagnose cytomegalovirus status with high specificity and sensitivity in both the original cohort and the validation cohort. In a later analysis, the rate of TCR association differed among HLA loci, with DRB1 alleles having the most associated TCRs and HLA-C alleles having the fewest. In a later analysis, several top co-occurrence clusters were reported to appear linked to parvovirus B19, influenza, CMV and Epstein-Barr virus. A few of the identified cytomegalovirus-associated TCR beta chains were confirmed in vitro to be specific for cytomegalovirus antigens. According to a later genetic analysis, donors in an Asian-associated ancestry cluster had fewer N-insertions in productive TCRs than the approximately 710-donor mean. Because counts were too low, 15 to 20 rarely observed V segments, including chromosome 9 orphons, were left out of the earlier analysis of about 500 of the donors. In an earlier analysis of 500 to 650 of the donors, most TCR beta V segments appeared in productive rearrangements about 90% or about 30% of the time, broadly matching IMGT annotations. The study gave a list of around 170 TCR beta chains associated with cytomegalovirus. A cluster of highly shared sequence variants was judged likely to represent a technical artifact of the sequencing pipeline. Sequencing depth was assumed to be roughly uniform across donors in the presence/absence analyses, though that assumption may not hold. This cohort had only TCR beta chains sequenced, and the lack of alpha or paired-chain data limited which features could be detected. Correlated functional status among segregating V segments might be attributable to linkage disequilibrium, but an unknown experimental factor could not be ruled out. Immune exposure information for the cohort was limited to CMV serostatus. A further reported finding was that TCR beta sequences accurately predicted the HLA-A and HLA-B alleles for most subjects in the first cohort.

Libraries were built with the immunoSEQ multiplex PCR assay. The multiplex PCR relied on a mix of 60 forward primers for TCR Vbeta segments and 13 reverse primers for TCR Jbeta segments. The CDR3 region of rearranged TCR beta genes was amplified from genomic DNA with a multiplex PCR assay. Amplified TCR beta libraries were sequenced as 87-base-pair reads on the Illumina HiSeq System. Per the authors' processing: A later analysis counted approximately 76 million unique TCR beta chains across the 600 to 850 repertoires, and some 12 million of these chains were shared by at least two donors. Raw reads were error-corrected and collapsed into unique sequences with a nearest-neighbor algorithm that merged closely related sequences to remove PCR and sequencing errors. CDR3 sequences were aligned to IMGT reference sequences to assign V, D and J gene segments. For a sequence to be retained, a match of at least six nucleotides was required to both a V gene segment and a J gene segment. Rearrangements were classified as productive when the CDR3 lacked stop codons and remained in frame with V and J, and all other rearrangements were classified as non-productive. Following IMGT convention, CDR3 was defined as the stretch from the second conserved V-encoded cysteine to the conserved J-encoded phenylalanine. In an earlier analysis of 587 of the donors, sequences lacking an unambiguous match to a single V gene segment were excluded. An earlier analysis of about 600 of the donors called V segments functional above 56.7% productive rearrangements and segregating when the between-donor standard deviation exceeded 5%. A statistical classification framework was developed to diagnose cytomegalovirus status using the catalog of TCR beta chain sequences. In a later analysis, V and J genes were assigned by comparing TCR nucleotide sequences against IMGT/GENE-DB human TR gene sequences. A later analysis assigned CDR3 sequences and most-parsimonious VDJ recombination scenarios with the TCRdist pipeline. A later analysis defined each TCR beta chain by its CDR3 amino acid sequence plus V-gene family, and excluded reads lacking a unique V-gene family. A later analysis removed 450 to 600 highly shared, low-generation-probability nucleotide sequences to deal with suspected cross-contamination and a sequencing artifact. A later analysis calculated a clonal expansion index for each public chain from normalized within-repertoire ranks of inferred template counts. In a later analysis, generation probabilities were computed with a VDJ recombination model fitted to out-of-frame rearrangements, and the resulting probabilities were checked against IGoR. In a later analysis, hypergeometric tests were used to score TCR-TCR, TCR-HLA and TCR-CMV co-occurrence, with a repertoire-size bias correction applied to TCR pairs. A later analysis estimated false discovery rates by permuting HLA or CMV assignments 20 times. In a later analysis, co-occurring TCRs were grouped using DBSCAN, and TCRdist sequence similarity was added for clustering within HLA-allele-positive subsets. For co-occurrence clustering, repertoires with fewer than 30,000 or more than 120,000 public chains were excluded, along with roughly 5 repertoires with anomalous nucleotide sharing. TCRdb mirrors the immuneACCESS table, restricted to in-frame sequences. Some clones are absent from its copies; in checked studies, under half trace to an unresolved V gene, and the reason for the others is unknown. D and trimming were read from the DNA, whereas the V and J calls and clone size are those reported in that table. This sample gives under 140,000 clones in total; around 80% of them show up just once. Roughly 13% of the sample goes to the ten largest clones.

Taken from the germline V gene, the CDR1 and CDR2 loops are SGHNT and YENEEA. The CDR3 goes from the cysteine to the phenylalanine over 16 residues. Of the read, only the CDR3 DNA is kept; its 48 bases are in frame from base 1. Trimming accounts for 5 bases at V and 3 bases at J, while the number of junction bases matched to no gene is 6. As regards this clone: This receptor's antigen is unknown. No quality values exist for individual bases; no much larger clone is one base distant.

The cohort comprised 666 healthy bone marrow donors. All cohort members were sampled while nominally healthy, although unrecorded immune exposures were likely present. The donor tested CMV seropositive and was one of the 289 seropositive cohort members. Every donor gave a peripheral blood sample, and the peripheral blood mononuclear cells from that sample were used for TCR beta sequencing. Genomic DNA extraction from the blood cell samples was performed with the Qiagen DNeasy Blood Extraction Kit. The V and J genes are TRBV11-3 and TRBJ2-3, with 12 central nucleotides matching TRBD2. This clonotype originated in a young man in good health and CMV-seropositive. Sequenced: PBMCs. The DNA reads as follows: TGTGCCAGCAGCGGGAGGACTAGCGGGGATACAGATACGCAGTATTTT. This is translated as CASSGRTSGDTDTQYF.